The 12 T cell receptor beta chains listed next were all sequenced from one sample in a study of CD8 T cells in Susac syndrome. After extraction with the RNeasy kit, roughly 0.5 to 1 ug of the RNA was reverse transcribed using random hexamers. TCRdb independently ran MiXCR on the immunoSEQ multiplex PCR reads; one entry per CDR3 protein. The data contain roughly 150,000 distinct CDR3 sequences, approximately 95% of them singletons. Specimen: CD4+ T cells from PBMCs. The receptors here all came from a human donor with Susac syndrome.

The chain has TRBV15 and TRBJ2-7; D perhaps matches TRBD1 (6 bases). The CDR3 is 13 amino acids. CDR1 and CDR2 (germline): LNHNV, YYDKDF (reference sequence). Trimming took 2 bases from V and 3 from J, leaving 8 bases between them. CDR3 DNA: TGTGCCACCAGCAGAACCAGGGGCTACGAGCAGTACTTC. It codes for CATSRTRGYEQYF.

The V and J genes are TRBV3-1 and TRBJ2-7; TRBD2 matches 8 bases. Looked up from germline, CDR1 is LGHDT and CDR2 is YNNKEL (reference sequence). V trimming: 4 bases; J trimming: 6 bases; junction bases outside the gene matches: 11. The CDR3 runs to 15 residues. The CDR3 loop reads CASSRRAGGAGEQYF. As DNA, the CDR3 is TGTGCCAGCAGCCGGCGGGCGGGGGGCGCGGGCGAGCAGTACTTC.

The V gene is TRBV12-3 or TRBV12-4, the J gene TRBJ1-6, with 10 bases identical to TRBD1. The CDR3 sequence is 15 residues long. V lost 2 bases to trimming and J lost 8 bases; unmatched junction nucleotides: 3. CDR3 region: CASSLTDRGYSPLHF. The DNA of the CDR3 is TGTGCCAGCAGTTTAACGGACAGGGGGTATTCACCCCTCCACTTT.

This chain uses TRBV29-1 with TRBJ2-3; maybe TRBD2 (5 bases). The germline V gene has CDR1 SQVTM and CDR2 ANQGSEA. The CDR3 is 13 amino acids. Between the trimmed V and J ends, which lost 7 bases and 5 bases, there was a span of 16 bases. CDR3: CSGDRLLGDTQYF. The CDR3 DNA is TGCAGCGGAGACCGATTACTAGGAGATACGCAGTATTTT.

The CDR3 nucleotides are TGTGCCAGCAGCCCCGACAGGGGAAGCGGAGCTAACTATGGCTACACCTTC. Amino acids: CASSPDRGSGANYGYTF. This rearrangement joins TRBV3-1 to TRBJ1-2, with TRBD1 identical over 8 bases. Germline CDR1 is LGHDT and CDR2 is YNNKEL (reference sequence). With 4 bases clipped from V and 0 bases from J, the junction kept 10 bases outside the gene matches. This CDR3 is 17 amino acids long. Full variable domain (remainder filled in from reference TRBV3-1 and TRBJ1-2): DTAVSQTPKYLVTQMGNDKSIKCEQNLGHDTMYWYKQDSKKFLKIMFSYNNKELIINETVPNRFSPKSPDKAHLNLHINSLELGDSAVYFCASSPDRGSGANYGYTFGSGTRLTVV.

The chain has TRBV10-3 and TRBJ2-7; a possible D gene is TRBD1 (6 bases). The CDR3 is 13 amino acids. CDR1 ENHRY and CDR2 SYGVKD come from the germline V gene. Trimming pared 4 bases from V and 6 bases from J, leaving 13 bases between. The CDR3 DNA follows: TGTGCCATCAGTGGGCGGACAGTTGGCGAGCAGTACTTC. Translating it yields CAISGRTVGEQYF.

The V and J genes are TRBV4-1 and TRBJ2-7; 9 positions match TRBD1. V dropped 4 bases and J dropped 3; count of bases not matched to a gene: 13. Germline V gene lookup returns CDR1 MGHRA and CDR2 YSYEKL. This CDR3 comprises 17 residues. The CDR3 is CASSRLVAGTGFYEQYF. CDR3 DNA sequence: TGCGCCAGCAGCCGTTTAGTAGCCGGGACAGGGTTCTACGAGCAGTACTTC.

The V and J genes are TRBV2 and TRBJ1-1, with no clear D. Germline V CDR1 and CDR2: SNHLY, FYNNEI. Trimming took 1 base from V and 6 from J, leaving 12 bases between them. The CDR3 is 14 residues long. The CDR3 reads CASSEGVRLAEAFF. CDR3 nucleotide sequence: TGTGCCAGCAGTGAAGGGGTCAGGCTGGCTGAAGCTTTCTTT.

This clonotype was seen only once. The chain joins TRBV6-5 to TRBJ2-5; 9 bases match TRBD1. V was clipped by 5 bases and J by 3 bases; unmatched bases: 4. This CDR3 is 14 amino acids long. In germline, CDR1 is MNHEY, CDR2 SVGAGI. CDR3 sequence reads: CASSPDRGKETQYF. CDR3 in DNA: TGTGCCAGCAGTCCTGACAGGGGGAAAGAGACCCAGTACTTC.

This CDR3 reads CASSQDPGTAEHNEQFF. CDR3 sequence (DNA): TGCGCCAGCAGCCAGGACCCTGGAACAGCAGAACACAATGAGCAGTTCTTC. The chain carries TRBV4-1 and TRBJ2-1; D not certain. Trimming pared 3 bases from V and 5 bases from J, leaving 20 bases between. Germline V lookup: CDR1 MGHRA, CDR2 YSYEKL. CDR3 size: 17 residues.

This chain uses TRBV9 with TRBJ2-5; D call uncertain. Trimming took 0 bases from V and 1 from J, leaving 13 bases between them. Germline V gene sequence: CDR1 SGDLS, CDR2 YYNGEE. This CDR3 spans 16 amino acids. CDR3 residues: CASSVATVEAQETQYF. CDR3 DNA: TGTGCCAGCAGCGTAGCCACAGTTGAGGCCCAAGAGACCCAGTACTTC.

The CDR3 sequence: CATSPRPTDGYTF. The CDR3 DNA follows: TGTGCCACCAGCCCTCGTCCAACGGATGGCTACACCTTC. The chain has TRBV15 and TRBJ1-2; D unresolved. CDR3 length: 13 amino acids. The germline CDR1 and CDR2 sequences are LNHNV and YYDKDF (reference sequence). V dropped 5 bases and J dropped 6 bases, with 13 bases sitting between them.